This T cell receptor beta chain comes out of a study of post-analysis software for immune sequencing data. General study findings and limits: TRBV segments more frequent in patients than in controls numbered about five and included TRBV5-6, TRBV5-1 and TRBV20-1. Normalized Chao1 diversity was significantly lower in multiple sclerosis patients than in controls.

In this sample, this clonotype turned up a few times. Its cognate antigen is unknown. TCR beta libraries were prepared from cDNA with unique molecular identifiers. TCRdb re-called the PCR reads with MiXCR, one entry per CDR3 protein. The sample contains 700,000 to 900,000 distinct CDR3 sequences, 46% of which appear only once. Losses at the gene ends were 2 bases for V and 6 bases for J; bases not matched to a gene: 4. This CDR3 is built from 16 residues. Sequenced: blood. This clonotype was sampled from a girl aged 10-17 years with multiple sclerosis. This sequence joins TRBV12-3 or TRBV12-4 and TRBJ2-3; TRBD2 matches 14 bases. The DNA of the CDR3 is TGTGCCAGCAGTTTACCGGGACTAGCGGGAGTGGATACGCAGTATTTT. It codes for CASSLPGLAGVDTQYF.